The T cell receptor beta chain described here comes from a study of blood T cell repertoires in COVID-19. Study information: Acute and convalescent COVID-19 samples came from the United States, Italy and Spain.

This CDR3 spans 14 amino acids. Germline V lookup: CDR1 SGHDT, CDR2 YYEEEE. J lost 2 bases, V lost 6 bases, and 2 bases had no gene match. Assay: immunoSEQ multiplex PCR; the TCRdb copy retains only in-frame clones and omits some. The data show tens of thousands of clones, around 80% seen once. The chain couples TRBV5-6 to TRBJ2-1, with 10 bases identical to TRBD2. This clonotype was obtained from a human donor in a cohort sampled during active COVID-19. Sequencing input: peripheral blood. CDR3 loop: CASTLAGAYNEQFF. The CDR3 DNA is TGTGCCAGCACCCTAGCGGGGGCCTACAATGAGCAGTTCTTC. Filled out from reference TRBV5-6 and TRBJ2-1, the complete variable domain reads DAGVTQSPTHLIKTRGQQVTLRCSPKSGHDTVSWYQQALGQGPQFIFQYYEEEERQRGNFPDRFSGHQFPNYSSELNVNALLLGDSALYLCASTLAGAYNEQFFGPGTRLTVL.